The source of this T cell receptor beta chain is a study of shared clonotypes between healthy human individuals. General study findings and limits: Blood was the sole source, and tissue repertoires probably differ.

Concerning this clone: As yet, its antigen is unknown.

Every immunoSEQ plate was one replicate of a subset's evenly spread DNA. Authors' processing steps: With immunoSEQ giving junction-only sequences and no quality scores, filtering differed. Clones were sequenced by immunoSEQ multiplex PCR, and TCRdb holds only the in-frame ones, with some missing. The V and J calls and clone size come from that table; D and trimming were worked out from the DNA. Seen here are a few million clones, roughly 93% observed once, and the top ten hold around 1.8%. Unmatched junction bases numbered 4, after V lost 3 bases and J lost 5 bases. Germline V CDR1 and CDR2: SGHKS, YYEKEE (reference sequence). CDR3 length equals 14 residues. CD45RO-negative cells were positively selected for CCR7, leaving out terminally differentiated effector memory CD45RA+ cells. Adults of Caucasian background living in Nashville, Tennessee made up all donors.

This receptor was identified in a young man in good health. Some clones in this sample may be carry-over from other donors' samples. Sample: naive CD8+ T cells from PBMCs. V is TRBV5-5 and J is TRBJ2-7, with 11 nucleotides matching TRBD1. CDR3 sequence: CASSWTGGFHEQYF. In DNA, the CDR3 is TGTGCCAGCAGCTGGACAGGGGGCTTCCACGAGCAGTACTTC.